Detailed here is one T cell receptor (beta chain). What this receptor recognizes is not known. Base-call qualities are not available, and no considerably larger clone is one nucleotide away. From its cysteine to its phenylalanine, the CDR3 spans 13 amino acids. Only the CDR3 portion is preserved as DNA: 39 bases, with reading frame beginning at the first base. Looking up the germline V gene yields CDR1 SGHRS and CDR2 YFSETQ. Between the V and J ends, shortened by 5 bases and 5 bases respectively, the junction contains 10 bases. The data were taken from a study of vaccination effects on CD4 cells after COVID-19 (dated by TCRdb to 2021 to 2024). The study in broad terms: Each participant received two doses of an mRNA SARS-CoV-2 vaccine, either BNT162b2 or mRNA-1273. In both COVID-19 convalescent patients and infection-naive vaccine recipients, the study compared SARS-CoV-2 spike-specific CD4+ TCR repertoires from before mRNA vaccination with those from after it. A total of 10 COVID-19 convalescent patients and several SARS-CoV-2-naive healthy vaccine recipients were included in the full study. The Oncomine TCR Beta short-read assay on an Illumina iSeq 100 was used to sequence cultures from other donors in the study.

Overall results and qualifications from the work: Marked clonal contraction was observed in both infection-induced and vaccine-induced clones at late post-vaccination timepoints, consistent with waning T cell responses. Among healthy vaccine recipients, nearly all vaccine-induced clones were SARS-CoV-2 mono-reactive, and only 1 of 255 was cross-reactive with common cold coronaviruses. Limitations of the study were the small number of convalescent patients and the absence of early post-infection timepoints.

The library was generated by the immunoSEQ multiplex PCR assay. DNA from the cultured, isolated CD4+ T cells was subjected to TCR beta CDR3 sequencing. The authors' pipeline ran thus. Non-productive TCR sequences were removed and reads were trimmed to the CDR3 region, keeping CDR3s of at least 7 amino acids. Antigen-specific clonotypes were identified using the MANAFEST web app by comparison of expansion in peptide wells against reference cultures. Positive clones required FDR<0.05 expansion versus reference and all other wells, odds ratio above 5, and frequency above 0.1% in two replicate wells. Cross-reactive clonotypes were defined as significantly expanded in SARS-CoV-2 spike wells and in at least one common cold coronavirus spike condition. CDR3 similarity was assessed by Levenshtein distance using the stringdist R package, and unrooted trees were constructed with ape in R 3.6.1. Imported from immuneACCESS, the table was reduced by TCRdb to in-frame sequences with V and J called. These copies leave out some clones; in studies compared against another copy, an unresolved V gene accounts for under half, and the cause of the remainder is not known. V and J calls and clone size are copied from that table; D and trimming were computed from the DNA. The sample has under 70,000 clones on record, about 80% of them singletons. The ten biggest clones cover around 3.8% of the sample.

In the ViraFEST assay, PBMC were stimulated with viral peptide pools, and antigen-specific CD4+ T cell clonotypes were then identified by expansion using TCR sequencing. After about 9 days of culture, CD4+ T cells were isolated with the EasySep CD4+ T cell isolation kit. Healthy vaccine recipients had no prior SARS-CoV-2 infection, confirmed by negative nucleocapsid antibodies before and after vaccination. A few million PBMC per well were cultured with about 9.6 ug/ml peptides in IMDM containing around 5.3% human AB serum, about 10 IU/ml IL-2 and gentamicin. On days 3 and 7, half of the culture medium was replaced with fresh IL-2-containing medium. Unless noted otherwise, every peptide stimulation condition was grown in triplicate wells. Using Ficoll-Paque Plus gradient centrifugation, PBMC were separated from whole blood and then either used fresh or cryopreserved at -140C. The overlapping peptide pools covered the spike proteins of SARS-CoV-2 as well as those of the common cold coronaviruses HCoV-NL63, HCoV-OC43 and HCoV-229E. The QIAamp micro DNA kit was used to extract genomic DNA from the cultured CD4+ T cells.

This material consisted of CD4+ T cells from PBMCs cultured with HCoV-OC43 spike peptides, taken before COVID-19 vaccination. Per the publication, the cell subset or site label means: HCoV-OC43 spike overlapping peptide pool stimulation. The TCR originated in a human donor who received a COVID-19 vaccine. Recombination connected TRBV5-1 to TRBJ1-4; the D gene remains uncertain. The DNA sequence is as follows: TGCGCCAGCAGGTTAGGACCGAATGAAAAACTGTTTTTT. It translates to CASRLGPNEKLFF.